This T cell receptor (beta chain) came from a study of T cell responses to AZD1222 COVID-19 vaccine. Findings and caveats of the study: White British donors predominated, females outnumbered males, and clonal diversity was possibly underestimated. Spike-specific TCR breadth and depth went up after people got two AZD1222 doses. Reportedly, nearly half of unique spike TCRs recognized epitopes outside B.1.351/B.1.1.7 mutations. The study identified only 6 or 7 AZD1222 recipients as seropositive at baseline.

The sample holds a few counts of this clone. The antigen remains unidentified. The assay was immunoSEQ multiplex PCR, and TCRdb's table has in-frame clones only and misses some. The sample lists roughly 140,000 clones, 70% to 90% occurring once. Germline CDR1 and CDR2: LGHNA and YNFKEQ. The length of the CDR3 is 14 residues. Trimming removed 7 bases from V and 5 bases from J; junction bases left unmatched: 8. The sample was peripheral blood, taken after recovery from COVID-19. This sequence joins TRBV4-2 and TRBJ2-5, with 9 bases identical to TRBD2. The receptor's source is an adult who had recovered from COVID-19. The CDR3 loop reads CASNRAGGEETQYF. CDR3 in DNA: TGTGCCAGCAACCGAGCGGGGGGCGAGGAGACCCAGTACTTC.